The 19 T cell receptor beta chains reported below all come from one sample, sequenced in a study of tumor-infiltrating lymphocytes in primary liver carcinoma. The roughly 19-32 mg bulk tissue piece was not sorted before simultaneous RNA and DNA extraction. Production of TCR beta cDNA used around 500 ng total RNA together with a constant-region primer. The TCR beta library was amplified through three nested multiplex PCR rounds in a modified ARM-PCR procedure. A C-beta reverse primer and TRBV1-TRBV30 forward primers served in each of the first two PCR rounds, at ten to eleven cycles apiece. TCRdb independently ran MiXCR on the multiplex PCR reads; one entry per CDR3 protein. This table has approximately 92,000 distinct CDR3 sequences, more than 65% appearing once. The specimen sequenced was liver tumor tissue from sampling region 5. As for subset: tumor region T5, tumor centre. Source of these receptors: a woman aged 55-69 years with primary liver carcinoma and hepatitis B virus infection.

The V and J genes are TRBV5-1 and TRBJ2-5, with TRBD2 as a possible D gene (5 bases). CDR3 length: 13 residues. Germline-derived CDR1 and CDR2 are SGHRS and YFSETQ. The germline V and J ends were trimmed by 6 bases and 3 bases, with 12 bases remaining between them. The CDR3 coding sequence is TGCGCCAGCAAGCGGTGGGCGGAAGAGACCCAGTACTTC. Its translation is CASKRWAEETQYF.

This clonotype has more than one count but fewer than ten. The junction departs from the called germline gene at one end, perhaps through a read error. The chain has TRBV11-2 and TRBJ2-7; D unresolved. This CDR3 comprises 14 residues. Germline loops: CDR1 SGHAT, CDR2 FQNNGV. The CDR3 DNA reads as TGTGCCAGCAGCCAGACTCGCCCCGGCTACGAGGAGTACTTC. Its translation is CASSQTRPGYEEYF.

On this clonotype itself: One junction end disagrees with the germline gene, perhaps due to a read error. CDR3 sequence reads: CASSLRWIGGLFF. DNA of the CDR3: TGTGCCAGCAGCTTAAGGTGGATCGGGGGGCTGTTTTTT. V is TRBV11-2 and J is TRBJ2-2; weak D call: TRBD2 (6 bases). Germline CDR1 reads SGHAT; CDR2 reads FQNNGV. The CDR3 consists of 13 residues.

This clonotype was observed a few times. Germline and junction disagree at one end, which may indicate a read error. This chain connects TRBV6-1 to TRBJ2-5; 7 bases map to TRBD2. Germline CDR1 and CDR2: MNHNS and SASEGT. The CDR3 loop spans 14 amino acids. The CDR3 sequence: CASNEGGRGETHYF. CDR3 sequence (DNA): TGTGCCAGCAACGAGGGTGGGAGGGGAGAGACCCATTACTTC.

In its sample, this clonotype was seen once. The chain couples TRBV29-1 to TRBJ2-2; D is perhaps TRBD2 (6 bases). The CDR3 has 14 amino acids. Germline loops: CDR1 SQVTM, CDR2 ANQGSEA. Trimming left V 3 bases short and J 16 bases short, with 24 bases between. CDR3: CSVDAGMGSGEPFF. CDR3 nucleotides: TGCAGCGTTGACGCGGGAATGGGATCCGGGGAACCGTTTTTT.

On this clonotype itself: This CDR3 is missing its conserved last phenylalanine or tryptophan, likely due to a read error. Because the CDR3's place on the DNA is in doubt, the DNA is left out and the CDR3 is given as listed by TCRdb. This chain joins TRBV5-1 and TRBJ2-1. Including both end residues, the CDR3 is 14 amino acids long. The germline CDR1 and CDR2 sequences are SGHRS and YFSETQ. CDR3 region: CASSLGGSYNEQLV.

As concerns this clonotype: This could be a read error, since a much larger clone is one nucleotide away. The chain combines TRBV6-4 with TRBJ2-1, with TRBD1 matching 7 bases. The CDR3 extends over 15 amino acids. Germline CDR1 and CDR2: MRHNA and SNTAGT. This CDR3 is CVSSDSLQGDNEQFF. CDR3 DNA sequence: TGTGTCAGCAGTGACTCGTTGCAGGGGGACAATGAGCAGTTCTTC.

The V call is TRBV11-3, the J call TRBJ2-7, with 9 bases matching TRBD1. The CDR3 length is 14 residues. The germline CDR1 and CDR2 sequences are SGHNT and YENEEA. V shed 8 bases, J shed 3 bases, and the junction held 8 bases outside the gene matches. The CDR3 loop reads CASGARDRVYEQYF. The CDR3 nucleotides read TGTGCCAGCGGCGCTCGGGACAGGGTCTACGAGCAGTACTTC.

Details on this clonotype: It is likely a read error, because the conserved phenylalanine at the end of the CDR3 is missing. The rearrangement joins TRBV11-1 to TRBJ2-7; possible D gene TRBD2, 6 bases. The DNA end is a closer match to TRBJ2-1, so the J assignment may be wrong. Germline V CDR1 and CDR2: SGHAT, FQDESV (reference sequence). The CDR3 extends over 15 amino acids. CDR3 bases: TGTGCCAGCAGCCCTCGGACGGCAGGACTACGCGAGCAGTTCTCC. This sequence encodes CASSPRTAGLREQFS.

This clonotype has only a few counts. The V and J genes are TRBV20-1 and TRBJ2-5, with 8 bases lining up with TRBD2. The germline V gene has CDR1 DFQATT and CDR2 SNEGSKA (reference sequence). The junction had 12 bases not matched to a gene; V was cut back by 5 bases and J by 4 bases. This CDR3 comprises 15 residues. In DNA, the CDR3 is TGCAGTGCTCAAAGTGGAGCGGGAGCGACAGAGACCCAGTACTTC. Protein product: CSAQSGAGATETQYF.

On this clonotype: A much larger clone is a single base away; this may be a read error. V and J are TRBV5-1 and TRBJ2-5; D is uncertain. Trimming shortened V by 0 bases and J by 4 bases, and 10 bases separated the two germline ends. CDR1 SGHRS and CDR2 YFSETQ come from the germline V gene. The CDR3 length is 14 residues. As DNA, the CDR3 is TGCGCCAGCAGCTTGGGAACATACCCAGAGACCCAGTACTTC. Its protein is CASSLGTYPETQYF.

This clonotype has just a few counts. The V call is TRBV29-1, the J call TRBJ2-1, with 9 bases identical to TRBD2. This CDR3 comprises 14 residues. Looked up from germline, CDR1 is SQVTM and CDR2 is ANQGSEA. CDR3 DNA: TGCAGTGCCGAATCCGGGACTAGCTCCAATGAGCAGTTCTTC. Translation: CSAESGTSSNEQFF.

This clonotype occurred once. A junction end diverges from the germline sequence, so it may reflect a read error. The chain combines TRBV12-3 or TRBV12-4 with TRBJ2-5; a possible D gene is TRBD1 (5 bases). CDR3 size: 13 residues. CDR3 residues: CASSSRAQETQCF. CDR3 coding DNA: TGTGCCAGCAGCTCCAGGGCCCAAGAGACCCAGTGCTTC.

There are a few counts of this clonotype. The chain links TRBV5-1 to TRBJ2-1, with 12 bases lining up with TRBD2. Germline V gene data show CDR1 as SGHRS and CDR2 as YFSETQ. V lost 4 bases to trimming and J lost 10 bases; unmatched junction nucleotides: 12. CDR3 length: 16 amino acids. The CDR3 loop is CASSETSGSSGGEQFF. CDR3 DNA sequence: TGCGCCAGCAGCGAGACTAGCGGGAGTTCTGGTGGGGAGCAGTTCTTC.

Comments on this clonotype: One end of the junction does not line up with germline, which may come from a read error. The chain recombines TRBV5-6 with TRBJ2-1, with 8 positions matching TRBD2. The CDR3 has 17 amino acids. CDR1 is SGHDT and CDR2 is YYEEEE in the germline V gene. The CDR3 DNA sequence: TGTGTCAGCAGCCCCCGGGGGGGGGCATCTGTTCTCAATGAGCAGCTCTTC. It yields the protein CVSSPRGGASVLNEQLF.

This clonotype turned up a few times. A junction end diverges from the germline sequence, so it may reflect a read error. The chain carries TRBV6-1 and TRBJ2-7; 8 bases match TRBD2. CDR1 is MNHNS, CDR2 SASEGT, per germline. The CDR3 loop spans 13 amino acids. CDR3 in DNA: TGTGTCAGCAGCGCTCCGCGGGGGGTCGAGCAGTACTTC. This translates into CVSSAPRGVEQYF.

On this clonotype: The germline gene is not matched at one end of the junction; a read error may be the cause. V and J are TRBV11-1 and TRBJ1-1; D is perhaps TRBD1 (5 bases). CDR3 length: 13 residues. Germline lookup yields CDR1 SGHAT and CDR2 FQDESV (reference sequence). The CDR3 DNA reads as TGTGCCAGCTCCCAGGGCCCTAACACTGAAGCTCTCTTT. Protein sequence: CASSQGPNTEALF.

Comments on this clonotype: One base away lies a much larger clone, so this may be a sequencing read error. V and J are TRBV12-3 or TRBV12-4 and TRBJ1-1, with D unclear. Trimming left V 8 bases short and J 1 base short, with 11 bases between. The CDR3 sequence is 13 residues long. The CDR3 nucleotides read TGTGCCAGCCGAGGACGGGCGAACACTGAAGCTTTCTTT. Translating it yields CASRGRANTEAFF.

The V call is TRBV11-2, the J call TRBJ2-5; D gene ambiguous. This CDR3 has 12 residues. The germline V and J ends were trimmed by 9 bases and 6 bases, with 14 bases remaining between them. Germline CDR1 is SGHAT and CDR2 is FQNNGV. DNA of the CDR3: TGTGCCAGTAGCCCTATCGAGAAGACCCAGTACTTC. It codes for CASSPIEKTQYF.